One sample yielded the 31 T cell receptor beta chains listed below, sequenced in a study of T cell responses to AZD1222 COVID-19 vaccine. Produced via immunoSEQ multiplex PCR; TCRdb's table is partial and in-frame only. The sample includes 130,000 to 150,000 clones, about 87% seen only once; the top ten take roughly 3.5%. This specimen was peripheral blood, taken on day 0 of MenACWY control vaccination. The receptors were gathered from an adult in good health.

This clone came up once. The rearrangement uses TRBV9 and TRBJ1-2; TRBD1 matches at 7 bases. The V and J ends lost 3 bases and 6 bases, in that order; junction bases with no gene match: 8. This CDR3 contains 14 residues. CDR1 SGDLS and CDR2 YYNGEE come from the germline V gene. The CDR3 DNA reads as TGTGCCAGCAGCGCCCTACAGGGGCTAAATGGCTACACCTTC. Protein product: CASSALQGLNGYTF.

For the CDR3, the DNA is TGCGCCAGCAGCCCAGGCTCAGACAGCCTCGGGTATACGCAGTATTTT. Its protein is CASSPGSDSLGYTQYF. The chain carries TRBV4-1 and TRBJ2-3; possible D gene TRBD1, 5 bases. V lost 4 bases and J 7 bases, leaving 21 bases between the germline ends. CDR1 MGHRA and CDR2 YSYEKL come from the germline V gene. The CDR3 extends over 16 amino acids.

The V gene is TRBV12-3 or TRBV12-4, the J gene TRBJ2-7; no firm D call. V shed 2 bases and J shed 7 bases, with 9 bases lying between them. The CDR3 spans 12 residues. This chain's CDR3 is CASSLQAAEQYF. The CDR3 region has the DNA TGTGCCAGCAGTTTACAGGCTGCGGAGCAGTACTTC.

V gene TRBV11-3 combines with J gene TRBJ1-5; D is undetermined. Trimming took off 0 bases at V and 9 bases at J, with 6 bases between the two ends. Germline V lookup: CDR1 SGHNT, CDR2 YENEEA. The CDR3 contains 12 residues. CDR3 nucleotide sequence: TGTGCCAGCAGCTTAGAAAGCGGGCCCCAGCATTTT. Translation: CASSLESGPQHF.

The chain uses TRBV18 and TRBJ2-4; D gene unclear. Trimming left V 1 base short and J 5 bases short, with 12 bases between. The CDR3 runs 15 residues. Germline CDR1 KGHSH, CDR2 LQKENI. CDR3 DNA sequence: TGTGCCAGCTCACCACTTCGAGACTCGGAAAACATTCAGTACTTC. As protein: CASSPLRDSENIQYF.

The V gene is TRBV30, the J gene TRBJ1-1, with D unresolved. V was shortened by 0 bases and J by 4 bases, with 12 bases between the two germline ends. The CDR3 runs to 14 residues. CDR1 is GTSNPN and CDR2 is SVGIG in the germline V gene (reference sequence). CDR3 sequence: CAWSVQREGTEAFF. For the CDR3, the DNA is TGTGCCTGGAGTGTACAGAGGGAGGGCACTGAAGCTTTCTTT.

This rearrangement joins TRBV7-9 to TRBJ2-3, with TRBD2 identical over 7 bases. V lost 8 bases and J lost 5; bases outside the gene matches: 4. The CDR3 runs 12 residues. The germline CDR1 and CDR2 sequences are SEHNR and FQNEAQ (reference sequence). The DNA for the CDR3 is TGTGCCAGCGACTGGGGGGGAGATACGCAGTATTTT. It is translated as CASDWGGDTQYF.

The rearrangement links TRBV6-5 to TRBJ1-2, with D perhaps matching TRBD1 (5 bases). This CDR3 is built from 15 residues. Per the germline V gene, CDR1 is MNHEY and CDR2 is SVGAGI. V was shortened by 5 bases and J by 0 bases, with 13 bases between the two germline ends. DNA of the CDR3: TGTGCCAGCAGTAAGACCCCGGGGGCTAACTATGGCTACACCTTC. It is translated as CASSKTPGANYGYTF.

The chain links TRBV4-1 to TRBJ2-6; a weak D match, TRBD2 (6 bases). Deletions cut 3 bases from V and 1 base from J, with 19 bases between. This CDR3 has 19 amino acids. CDR1 MGHRA and CDR2 YSYEKL come from the germline V gene. As DNA, the CDR3 is TGCGCCAGCAGCCATATCGGTTTGCGGGATCGGTCTGGGGCCAACGTCCTGACTTTC. Protein: CASSHIGLRDRSGANVLTF.

The V call is TRBV18, the J call TRBJ1-1; a weak D match, TRBD1 (6 bases). V lost 1 base and J 0 bases, leaving 12 bases between the germline ends. Germline lookup yields CDR1 KGHSH and CDR2 LQKENI. This CDR3 region has 16 residues. In nucleotides, the CDR3 is TGTGCCAGCTCACCACGGGGGCACACCATGAACACTGAAGCTTTCTTT. This gives the protein CASSPRGHTMNTEAFF.

This chain joins TRBV10-3 and TRBJ2-5; D ambiguous. V shed 3 bases and J shed 5 bases, with 7 bases lying between them. The germline CDR1 and CDR2 sequences are ENHRY and SYGVKD. This CDR3 contains 12 residues. This CDR3 reads CAISDSEETQYF. CDR3 nucleotides: TGTGCCATCAGTGACAGCGAGGAGACCCAGTACTTC.

This rearrangement joins TRBV30 to TRBJ2-2, with D hard to call. Germline V gene lookup returns CDR1 GTSNPN and CDR2 SVGIG (reference sequence). Trimming left V 1 base short and J 7 bases short, with 4 bases between. This CDR3 is built from 11 residues. The CDR3 is CAWSGGGELFF. The CDR3 DNA reads as TGTGCCTGGAGTGGGGGCGGGGAGCTGTTTTTT.

The rearrangement joins TRBV6-1 to TRBJ2-4, with D perhaps given as TRBD1 or TRBD2 (5 bases each). This CDR3 region has 14 residues. V was cut by 3 bases and J by 8 bases, with 14 bases left in between. The germline CDR1 and CDR2 sequences are MNHNS and SASEGT. This chain's CDR3 is CASSDRDGRYIQYF. Here the CDR3 DNA reads TGTGCCAGCAGTGACAGGGACGGAAGATACATTCAGTACTTC.

The chain combines TRBV4-2 with TRBJ1-4; D is perhaps TRBD1 (6 bases). CDR1 and CDR2 (germline): LGHNA, YNFKEQ. This CDR3 spans 15 amino acids. The ends were cut back, 0 bases at V and 3 bases at J, with 8 bases in the middle. CDR3 in amino acids: CASSQDWTANEKLFF. The CDR3, as DNA: TGTGCCAGCAGCCAAGATTGGACAGCTAATGAAAAACTGTTTTTT.

The chain links TRBV7-9 to TRBJ1-6; D is undetermined. This CDR3 is built from 13 residues. V lost 5 bases, J lost 4 bases, and 6 bases lay in between. Germline-derived CDR1 and CDR2 are SEHNR and FQNEAQ (reference sequence). The CDR3 region is CASSAGYNSPLHF. CDR3 in DNA: TGTGCCAGCAGCGCGGGGTATAATTCACCCCTCCACTTT.

The V call is TRBV29-1, the J call TRBJ1-3; D is ambiguous. V was clipped by 4 bases and J by 1 base, with 11 bases between them. The CDR3 runs 14 residues. The germline V gene encodes CDR1 SQVTM and CDR2 ANQGSEA. In DNA form, the CDR3 reads TGCAGCGTTGTCGGGCAGTTTTCTGGAAACACCATATATTTT. The encoded protein is CSVVGQFSGNTIYF.

CDR3 coding DNA: TGCGCCAGCAGCCAAGTTATTTCGCGTTCTGAGTTCGGCTACACCTTC. Protein product: CASSQVISRSEFGYTF. This chain links TRBV4-3 with TRBJ1-2; the D is unclear. This CDR3 region has 16 residues. Germline CDR1 and CDR2: LGHNA and YSLEER. The V end lost 1 base, the J end lost 8 bases, and 20 bases lay between the germline ends.

This clone was seen only once. One junction end disagrees with the germline gene, perhaps due to a read error. The CDR3 bases are TGTGCCAGCAGCTTAGAAGTTAGTTTGGGCCTGAGCTTT. This gives the protein CASSLEVSLGLSF. V is TRBV11-2 and J is TRBJ1-6; no reliable D call. The CDR3 covers 13 residues. Looked up from germline, CDR1 is SGHAT and CDR2 is FQNNGV.

This chain uses TRBV19 with TRBJ1-1; D is ambiguous. The V gene's germline CDR1 is LNHDA and CDR2 SQIVND (reference sequence). The V gene lost 2 bases and the J gene lost 4 bases, with 17 bases spanning the gap. This CDR3 is built from 16 residues. The CDR3 DNA is TGTGCCAGTAGTATAAGTGGTCGTGGGTGGGCCACTGAAGCTTTCTTT. Translated, it gives CASSISGRGWATEAFF. Based on the CDR3 plus reference TRBV19 and TRBJ1-1, the full variable domain is DGGITQSPKYLFRKEGQNVTLSCEQNLNHDAMYWYRQDPGQGLRLIYYSQIVNDFQKGDIAEGYSVSREKKESFPLTVTSAQKNPTAFYLCASSISGRGWATEAFFGQGTRLTVV.

The V and J genes are TRBV5-1 and TRBJ2-1; maybe TRBD1 (6 bases). The CDR3 contains 14 residues. Germline V lookup: CDR1 SGHRS, CDR2 YFSETQ. Trimming removed 0 bases at V and 4 bases at J, with 8 bases between. CDR3 sequence: CASSLGQEYNEQFF. The CDR3 DNA is TGCGCCAGCAGCTTGGGACAGGAATACAATGAGCAGTTCTTC.

The J gene is TRBJ2-3, the V gene TRBV6-2 or TRBV6-3; TRBD2 agrees at 13 bases. CDR1 and CDR2 (germline): MNHEY, SVGEGT. There are 14 residues in the CDR3. V gave up 5 bases and J gave up 7 bases; unmatched junction bases: 3. The CDR3, as DNA: TGTGCCAGCAGTACTAGCGGGGGGGCACATACGCAGTATTTT. The encoded protein is CASSTSGGAHTQYF.

This clone was found once. This chain joins TRBV7-3 and TRBJ1-1, with D possibly matching TRBD1 (6 bases). V gave up 2 bases and J gave up 3 bases, with 13 bases separating them. The germline gives CDR1 SGHTA, CDR2 FQGTGA. The length of the CDR3 is 15 residues. The CDR3 sequence: CASSLDGGPYTEAFF. CDR3 nucleotide sequence: TGTGCCAGCAGCTTAGATGGGGGGCCGTACACTGAAGCTTTCTTT. Full variable domain (rest looked up from reference TRBV7-3 and TRBJ1-1): GAGVSQTPSNKVTEKGKYVELRCDPISGHTALYWYRQSLGQGPEFLIYFQGTGAADDSGLPNDRFFAVRPEGSVSTLKIQRTERGDSAVYLCASSLDGGPYTEAFFGQGTRLTVV.

The CDR3 reads CASSLVRPNYGYTF. CDR3 DNA sequence: TGTGCCAGCAGCTTAGTACGGCCTAACTATGGCTACACCTTC. The chain has TRBV7-2 and TRBJ1-2; no definite D call. V gave up 1 base and J gave up 0 bases, with 6 bases separating them. CDR3 length: 14 amino acids. Germline CDR1 and CDR2: SGHTA and FQGNSA.

The chain carries TRBV11-3 and TRBJ2-2; no clear D. CDR3 length: 12 residues. V shed 5 bases and J shed 8 bases, with 9 bases lying between them. The germline V gene has CDR1 SGHNT and CDR2 YENEEA. The DNA of the CDR3 is TGTGCCAGCAGCCCCCGGTCGGGGGAGCTGTTTTTT. Translating gives CASSPRSGELFF.

V gene TRBV9 combines with J gene TRBJ2-7; the match to TRBD1 covers 8 bases. Germline-derived CDR1 and CDR2 are SGDLS and YYNGEE. Trimming at V came to 0 bases and at J to 7 bases, leaving 9 bases not matched to a gene. This CDR3 is built from 15 residues. The chain's CDR3 is CASSVAGQGQGEQYF. In nucleotides, the CDR3 is TGTGCCAGCAGCGTAGCCGGACAGGGTCAGGGAGAGCAGTACTTC. The full variable domain, completed using reference TRBV9 and TRBJ2-7, is DSGVTQTPKHLITATGQRVTLRCSPRSGDLSVYWYQQSLDQGLQFLIQYYNGEERAKGNILERFSAQQFPDLHSELNLSSLELGDSALYFCASSVAGQGQGEQYFGPGTRLTVT.

The V call is TRBV5-4, the J call TRBJ2-3; D ambiguous. V was clipped by 2 bases and J by 0 bases, with 7 bases between them. The CDR3 runs to 14 residues. The germline gives CDR1 SGHNT, CDR2 YYREEE (reference sequence). CDR3 loop: CASSFWSSTDTQYF. The DNA for the CDR3 is TGTGCCAGCAGCTTCTGGTCTAGCACAGATACGCAGTATTTT.

The V call is TRBV6-5, the J call TRBJ1-1; weak D call: TRBD1 (5 bases). This CDR3 is 13 amino acids long. Between the trimmed V and J ends, which lost 6 bases and 4 bases, there was a span of 12 bases. Per the germline V gene, CDR1 is MNHEY and CDR2 is SVGAGI. As DNA, the CDR3 is TGTGCCAGCAGCCACGGGGGAAGCACTGAAGCTTTCTTT. Its protein product is CASSHGGSTEAFF.

V and J are TRBV13 and TRBJ1-6; D not resolved. The CDR3 is 15 residues long. Looked up from germline, CDR1 is PRHDT and CDR2 is FYEKMQ (reference sequence). The V end was cut by 5 bases, the J end by 6 bases, with 14 bases between. The CDR3 loop reads CASSNGPVSNSPLHF. In DNA, the CDR3 is TGTGCCAGCAGCAACGGACCGGTCTCTAATTCACCCCTCCACTTT.

The rearrangement links TRBV29-1 to TRBJ2-1, with TRBD1 matching 11 bases. Germline V lookup: CDR1 SQVTM, CDR2 ANQGSEA. V was clipped by 2 bases and J by 5 bases; unmatched bases: 5. The CDR3 is made up of 15 amino acids. CDR3 residues: CSVETDRGLNNEQFF. The CDR3 DNA sequence: TGCAGCGTTGAAACGGACAGGGGGCTGAACAATGAGCAGTTCTTC.

The rearrangement links TRBV11-2 to TRBJ2-2; possible D gene TRBD2, 6 bases. V lost 5 bases, J lost 1 base, and 11 bases lay in between. The CDR3 contains 15 residues. Per germline, CDR1 SGHAT and CDR2 FQNNGV. Written as DNA, the CDR3 is TGTGCCAGCAGCGGCCGGGACTTGAACACCGGGGAGCTGTTTTTT. Protein: CASSGRDLNTGELFF. The full variable domain, with the rest looked up from reference TRBV11-2 and TRBJ2-2, is EAGVAQSPRYKIIEKRQSVAFWCNPISGHATLYWYQQILGQGPKLLIQFQNNGVVDDSQLPKDRFSAERLKGVDSTLKIQPAKLEDSAVYLCASSGRDLNTGELFFGEGSRLTVL.

The chain employs TRBV5-5 and TRBJ1-1; no definite D call. The CDR3 runs 13 residues. Germline V gene data show CDR1 as SGHKS and CDR2 as YYEKEE (reference sequence). V was trimmed by 2 bases and J by 6 bases, leaving 11 bases between them. The CDR3 loop reads CASSFLAEAEAFF. CDR3 DNA sequence: TGTGCCAGCAGCTTCCTTGCCGAGGCTGAAGCTTTCTTT.